The clone carrying this T cell receptor beta chain has a single count. The data were produced by immunoSEQ multiplex PCR, yet TCRdb's version contains in-frame clones alone and is incomplete. The sample has under 45,000 clones, about 89% seen once. Germline V CDR1 and CDR2: SGHTA, FQGTGA. CDR3 length: 15 amino acids. The V and J ends lost 7 bases and 6 bases, in that order; junction bases with no gene match: 11. The data were obtained in a study of T cell changes during pregnancy in multiple sclerosis. J is TRBJ2-1 and V is TRBV7-3; 8 bases are shared with TRBD1. Sequenced here: CD4+ T cells from peripheral blood mononuclear cells, sampled in the first trimester of pregnancy. The clonotype comes from a female donor with multiple sclerosis, enrolled in a pregnancy study. CDR3 loop: CASTPTGGPSNEQFF. Written as DNA, the CDR3 is TGTGCCAGCACCCCTACAGGGGGTCCGTCCAATGAGCAGTTCTTC.